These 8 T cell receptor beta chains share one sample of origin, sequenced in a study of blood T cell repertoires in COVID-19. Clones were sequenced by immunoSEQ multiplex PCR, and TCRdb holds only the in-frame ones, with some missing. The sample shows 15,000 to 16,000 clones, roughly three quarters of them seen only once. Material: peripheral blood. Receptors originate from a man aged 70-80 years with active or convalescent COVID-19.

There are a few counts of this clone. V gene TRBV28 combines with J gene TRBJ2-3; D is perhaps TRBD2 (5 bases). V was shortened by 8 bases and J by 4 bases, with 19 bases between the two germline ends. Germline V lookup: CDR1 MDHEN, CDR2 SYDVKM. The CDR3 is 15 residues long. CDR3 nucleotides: TGTGCCAGCCTGTTGCGGGCAGGTAGAGCAGATACGCAGTATTTT. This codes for CASLLRAGRADTQYF.

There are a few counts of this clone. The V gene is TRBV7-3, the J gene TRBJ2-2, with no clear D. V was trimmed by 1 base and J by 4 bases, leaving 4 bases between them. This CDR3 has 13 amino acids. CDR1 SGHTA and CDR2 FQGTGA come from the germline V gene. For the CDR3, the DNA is TGTGCCAGCAGCTTAAGTATCACCGGGGAGCTGTTTTTT. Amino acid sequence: CASSLSITGELFF.

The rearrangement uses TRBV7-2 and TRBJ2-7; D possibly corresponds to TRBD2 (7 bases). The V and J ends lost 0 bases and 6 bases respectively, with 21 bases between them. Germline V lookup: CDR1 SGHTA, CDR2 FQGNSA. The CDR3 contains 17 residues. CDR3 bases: TGTGCCAGCAGCTTAGCCCAAGGGGGGGGGACCGCTTCCGAGCAGTACTTC. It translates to CASSLAQGGGTASEQYF. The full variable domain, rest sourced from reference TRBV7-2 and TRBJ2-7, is GAGVSQSPSNKVTEKGKDVELRCDPISGHTALYWYRQSLGQGLEFLIYFQGNSAPDKSGLPSDRFSAERTGGSVSTLTIQRTQQEDSAVYLCASSLAQGGGTASEQYFGPGTRLTVT.

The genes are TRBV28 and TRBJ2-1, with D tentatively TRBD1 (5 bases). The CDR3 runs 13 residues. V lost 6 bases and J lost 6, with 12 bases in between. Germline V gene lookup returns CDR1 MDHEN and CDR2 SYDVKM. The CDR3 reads CASSKTASNEQFF. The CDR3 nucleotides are TGTGCCAGCAGCAAGACAGCCAGCAATGAGCAGTTCTTC.

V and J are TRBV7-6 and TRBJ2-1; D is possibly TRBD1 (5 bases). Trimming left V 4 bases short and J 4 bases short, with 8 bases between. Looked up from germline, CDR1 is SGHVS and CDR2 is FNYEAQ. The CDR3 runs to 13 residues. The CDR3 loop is CASSSRQYNEQFF. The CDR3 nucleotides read TGTGCCAGCAGCTCACGACAGTACAATGAGCAGTTCTTC.

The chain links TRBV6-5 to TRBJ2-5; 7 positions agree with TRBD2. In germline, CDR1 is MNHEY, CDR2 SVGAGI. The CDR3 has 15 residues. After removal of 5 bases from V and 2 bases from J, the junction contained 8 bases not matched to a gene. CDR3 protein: CASSPSWGGQETQYF. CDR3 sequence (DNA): TGTGCCAGCAGTCCTAGTTGGGGGGGACAAGAGACCCAGTACTTC.

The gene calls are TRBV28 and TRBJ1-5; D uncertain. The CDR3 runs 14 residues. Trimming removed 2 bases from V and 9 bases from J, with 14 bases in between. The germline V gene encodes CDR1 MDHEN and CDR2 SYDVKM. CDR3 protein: CASSLSTGTWPQHF. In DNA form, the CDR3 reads TGTGCCAGCAGTTTAAGTACGGGAACTTGGCCCCAGCATTTT.

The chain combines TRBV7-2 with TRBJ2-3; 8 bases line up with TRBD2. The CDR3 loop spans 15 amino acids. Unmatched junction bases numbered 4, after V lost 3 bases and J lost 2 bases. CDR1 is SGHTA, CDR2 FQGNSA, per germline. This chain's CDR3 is CASSFGGASTDTQYF. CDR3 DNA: TGTGCCAGCAGCTTCGGGGGGGCGTCCACAGATACGCAGTATTTT.